This T cell receptor beta chain came from a study of T cell responses to AZD1222 COVID-19 vaccine. The J segment lost 6 bases and the V segment lost 3 bases, leaving 10 bases of the junction unmatched. CDR1 and CDR2 from the germline V gene are LNHDA and SQIVND (reference sequence). The CDR3 loop spans 15 amino acids. Notes on this clone: The antigen is unknown.

Assay: immunoSEQ multiplex PCR; the TCRdb copy retains only in-frame clones and omits some. This sample yields roughly 120,000 clones, of which approximately 83% are seen a single time; roughly 9% belongs to the top ten. Study conclusions and caveats: White British donors predominated, females outnumbered males, and clonal diversity was possibly underestimated. Baseline seropositivity occurred in only six AZD1222 recipients. An increase in Spike-specific TCR breadth and depth was observed after two AZD1222 doses.

The clonotype comes from an adult in good health. The sequencing used peripheral blood, collected on day 0 of AZD1222 vaccination. V and J are TRBV19 and TRBJ1-1, with 7 bases that match TRBD1. In DNA form, the CDR3 reads TGTGCCAGTAGTATCTCCCGACAGGGAGTCGCTGAAGCTTTCTTT. Its translation is CASSISRQGVAEAFF.